This section outlines one TCR beta chain sequence together with its context. The data were obtained in a study of blood T cell repertoires in COVID-19. Produced via immunoSEQ multiplex PCR; TCRdb's table is partial and in-frame only. The top ten hold approximately 4.9% of the sample, which has tens of thousands of clones, around nine tenths seen once. Trimming took 7 bases from V and 0 from J, leaving 10 bases between them. Germline CDR1 ENHRY, CDR2 SYGVKD. The CDR3 totals 14 residues. Sequenced sample: peripheral blood. The rearrangement links TRBV10-3 to TRBJ1-5, with TRBD1 as a possible D gene (5 bases). This clonotype was obtained from a human donor in a cohort sampled during active COVID-19. The CDR3 region is CAIKDTYSNQPQHF. CDR3 coding DNA: TGTGCCATCAAGGACACCTATAGCAATCAGCCCCAGCATTTT.